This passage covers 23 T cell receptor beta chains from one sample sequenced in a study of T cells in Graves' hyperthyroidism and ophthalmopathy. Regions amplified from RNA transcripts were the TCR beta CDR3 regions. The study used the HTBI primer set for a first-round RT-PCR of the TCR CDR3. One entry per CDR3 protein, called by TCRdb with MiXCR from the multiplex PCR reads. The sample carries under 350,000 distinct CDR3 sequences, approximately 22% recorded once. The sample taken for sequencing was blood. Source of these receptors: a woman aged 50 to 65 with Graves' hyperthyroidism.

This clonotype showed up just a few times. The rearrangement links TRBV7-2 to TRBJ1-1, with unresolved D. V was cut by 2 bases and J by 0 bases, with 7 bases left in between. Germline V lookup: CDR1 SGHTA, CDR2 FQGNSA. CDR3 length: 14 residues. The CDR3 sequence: CASSLSPLNTEAFF. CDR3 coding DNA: TGTGCCAGCAGCTTAAGTCCATTGAACACTGAAGCTTTCTTT. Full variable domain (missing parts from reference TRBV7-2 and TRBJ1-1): GAGVSQSPSNKVTEKGKDVELRCDPISGHTALYWYRQSLGQGLEFLIYFQGNSAPDKSGLPSDRFSAERTGGSVSTLTIQRTQQEDSAVYLCASSLSPLNTEAFFGQGTRLTVV.

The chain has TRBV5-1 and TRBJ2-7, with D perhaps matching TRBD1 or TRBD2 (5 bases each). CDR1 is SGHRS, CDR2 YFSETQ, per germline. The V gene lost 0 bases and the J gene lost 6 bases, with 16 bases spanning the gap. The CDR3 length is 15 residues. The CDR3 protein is CASSLAGGPFVEQYF. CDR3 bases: TGCGCCAGCAGCTTGGCTGGGGGTCCCTTTGTCGAGCAGTACTTC.

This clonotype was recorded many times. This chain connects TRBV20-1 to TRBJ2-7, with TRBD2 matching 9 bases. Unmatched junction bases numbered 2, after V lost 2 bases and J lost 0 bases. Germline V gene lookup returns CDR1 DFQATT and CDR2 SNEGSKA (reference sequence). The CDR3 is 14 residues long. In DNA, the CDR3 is TGCAGTGCTAGACTAGCGGGAAGCTCCTACGAGCAGTACTTC. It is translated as CSARLAGSSYEQYF.

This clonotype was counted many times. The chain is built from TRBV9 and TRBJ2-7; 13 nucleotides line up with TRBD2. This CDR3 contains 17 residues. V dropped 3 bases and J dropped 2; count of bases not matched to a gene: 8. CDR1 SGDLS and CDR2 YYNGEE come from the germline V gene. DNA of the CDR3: TGTGCCAGCAGCGCCGGGACTAGCGGGGCCAAGCCCTACGAGCAGTACTTC. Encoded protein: CASSAGTSGAKPYEQYF.

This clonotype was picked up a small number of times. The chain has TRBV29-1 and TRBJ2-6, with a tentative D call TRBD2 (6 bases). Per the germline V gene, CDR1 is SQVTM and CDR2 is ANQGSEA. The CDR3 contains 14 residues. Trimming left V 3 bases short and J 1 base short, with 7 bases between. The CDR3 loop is CSVDGGSGANVLTF. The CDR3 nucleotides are TGCAGCGTTGATGGGGGGTCTGGGGCCAACGTCCTGACTTTC.

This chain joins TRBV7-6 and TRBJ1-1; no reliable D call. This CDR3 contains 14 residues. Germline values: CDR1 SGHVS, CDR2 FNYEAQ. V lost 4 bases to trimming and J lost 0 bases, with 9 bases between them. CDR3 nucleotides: TGTGCCAGCAGCTCATGGACGGTGAACACTGAAGCTTTCTTT. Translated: CASSSWTVNTEAFF.

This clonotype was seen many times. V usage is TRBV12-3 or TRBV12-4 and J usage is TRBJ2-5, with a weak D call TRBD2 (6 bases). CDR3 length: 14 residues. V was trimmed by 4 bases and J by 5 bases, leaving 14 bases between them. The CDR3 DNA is TGTGCCAGCAGTTCACGGACTAAAGACGAGACCCAGTACTTC. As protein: CASSSRTKDETQYF.

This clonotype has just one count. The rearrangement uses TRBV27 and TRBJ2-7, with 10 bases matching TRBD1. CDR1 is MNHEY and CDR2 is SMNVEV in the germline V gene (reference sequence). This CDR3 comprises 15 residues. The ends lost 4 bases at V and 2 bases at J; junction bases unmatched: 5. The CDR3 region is CASSSGTGVTYEQYF. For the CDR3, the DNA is TGTGCCAGCAGTTCCGGGACAGGGGTCACCTACGAGCAGTACTTC.

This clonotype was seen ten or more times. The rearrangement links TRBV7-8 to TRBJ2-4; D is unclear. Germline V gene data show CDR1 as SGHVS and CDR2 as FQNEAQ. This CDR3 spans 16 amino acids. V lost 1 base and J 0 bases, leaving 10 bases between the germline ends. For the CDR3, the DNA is TGTGCCAGCAGCTTAGGTAGCAGCGTAGCCAAAAACATTCAGTACTTC. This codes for CASSLGSSVAKNIQYF.

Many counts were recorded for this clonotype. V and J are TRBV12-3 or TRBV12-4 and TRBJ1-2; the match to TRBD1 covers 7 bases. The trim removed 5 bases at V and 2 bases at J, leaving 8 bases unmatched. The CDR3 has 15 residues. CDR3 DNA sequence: TGTGCCAGCAGTCCATCACCGGGACAGAACTATGGCTACACCTTC. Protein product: CASSPSPGQNYGYTF.

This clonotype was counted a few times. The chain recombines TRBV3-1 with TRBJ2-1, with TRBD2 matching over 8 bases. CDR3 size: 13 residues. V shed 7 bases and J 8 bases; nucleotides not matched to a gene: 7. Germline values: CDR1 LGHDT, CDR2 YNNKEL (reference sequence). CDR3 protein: CASKKAGVHEQFF. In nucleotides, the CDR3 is TGTGCCAGCAAAAAAGCGGGGGTCCATGAGCAGTTCTTC.

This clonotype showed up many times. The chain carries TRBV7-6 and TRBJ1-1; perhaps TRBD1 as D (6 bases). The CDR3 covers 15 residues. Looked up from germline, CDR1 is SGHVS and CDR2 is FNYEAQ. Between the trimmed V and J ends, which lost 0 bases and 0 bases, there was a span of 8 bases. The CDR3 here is CASSLAGAMNTEAFF. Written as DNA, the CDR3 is TGTGCCAGCAGCTTAGCGGGGGCGATGAACACTGAAGCTTTCTTT.

Here the CDR3 reads CASSQGDTRSGANVLTF. The CDR3 nucleotides are TGCGCCAGCAGCCAAGGGGACACGAGATCTGGGGCCAACGTCCTGACTTTC. This rearrangement joins TRBV4-1 to TRBJ2-6; a weak D match, TRBD1 (6 bases). V was trimmed by 1 base and J by 1 base, leaving 11 bases between them. There are 17 residues in the CDR3. From germline, CDR1 is MGHRA and CDR2 YSYEKL.

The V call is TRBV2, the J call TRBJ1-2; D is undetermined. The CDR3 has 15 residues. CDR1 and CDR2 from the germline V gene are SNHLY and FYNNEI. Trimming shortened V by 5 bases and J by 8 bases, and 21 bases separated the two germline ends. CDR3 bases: TGTGCCAGCAGTTTTACTCTGTCAGACCTTGGGGGCTACACCTTC. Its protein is CASSFTLSDLGGYTF. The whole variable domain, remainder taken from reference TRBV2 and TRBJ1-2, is EPEVTQTPSHQVTQMGQEVILRCVPISNHLYFYWYRQILGQKVEFLVSFYNNEISEKSEIFDDQFSVERPDGSNFTLKIRSTKLEDSAMYFCASSFTLSDLGGYTFGSGTRLTVV.

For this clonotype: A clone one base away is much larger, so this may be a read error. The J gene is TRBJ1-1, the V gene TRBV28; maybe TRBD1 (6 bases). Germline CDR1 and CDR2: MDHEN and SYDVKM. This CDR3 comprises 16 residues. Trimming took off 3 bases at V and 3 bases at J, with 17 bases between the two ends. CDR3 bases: TGTGCCAGCAGTTTCACTAGCGGGGGGGCGGACACTGAAGCTTTCTTT. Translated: CASSFTSGGADTEAFF.

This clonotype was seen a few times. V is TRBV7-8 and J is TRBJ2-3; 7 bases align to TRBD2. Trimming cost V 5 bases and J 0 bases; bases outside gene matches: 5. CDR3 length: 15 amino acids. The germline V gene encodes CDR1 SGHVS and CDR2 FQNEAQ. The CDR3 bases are TGTGCCAGCAGCGCGTTGGGGGGGAGCACAGATACGCAGTATTTT. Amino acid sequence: CASSALGGSTDTQYF.

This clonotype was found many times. The CDR3: CASSARLGVTDTQYF. The CDR3 nucleotides are TGTGCCAGCAGCGCCAGACTAGGGGTGACCGATACGCAGTATTTT. V and J are TRBV7-9 and TRBJ2-3, with D possibly matching TRBD2 (6 bases). Between the trimmed V and J ends, which lost 5 bases and 6 bases, there was a span of 18 bases. Germline values: CDR1 SEHNR, CDR2 FQNEAQ (reference sequence). CDR3 size: 15 residues.

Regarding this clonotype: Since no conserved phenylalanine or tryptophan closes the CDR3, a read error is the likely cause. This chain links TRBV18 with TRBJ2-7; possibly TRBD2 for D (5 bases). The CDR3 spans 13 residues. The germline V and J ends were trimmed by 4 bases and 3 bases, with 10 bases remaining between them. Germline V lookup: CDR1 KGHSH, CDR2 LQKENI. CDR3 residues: CASSQGGGYEQYL. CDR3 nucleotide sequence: TGTGCCAGCTCACAGGGCGGAGGCTACGAGCAGTACCTC.

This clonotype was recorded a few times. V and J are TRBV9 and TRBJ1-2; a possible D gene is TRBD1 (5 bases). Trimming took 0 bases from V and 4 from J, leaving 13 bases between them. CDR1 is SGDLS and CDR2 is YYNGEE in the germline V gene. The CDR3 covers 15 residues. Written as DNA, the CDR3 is TGTGCCAGCAGCGTAGACGGTGGCAGGGCCTATGGCTACACCTTC. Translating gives CASSVDGGRAYGYTF.

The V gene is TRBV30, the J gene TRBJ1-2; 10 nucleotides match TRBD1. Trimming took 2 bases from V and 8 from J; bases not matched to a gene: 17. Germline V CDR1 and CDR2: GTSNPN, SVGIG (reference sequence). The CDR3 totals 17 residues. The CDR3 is CAWSTRQGARGSIGYTF. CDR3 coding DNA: TGTGCCTGGAGTACACGACAGGGGGCGAGAGGCTCTATCGGCTACACCTTC.

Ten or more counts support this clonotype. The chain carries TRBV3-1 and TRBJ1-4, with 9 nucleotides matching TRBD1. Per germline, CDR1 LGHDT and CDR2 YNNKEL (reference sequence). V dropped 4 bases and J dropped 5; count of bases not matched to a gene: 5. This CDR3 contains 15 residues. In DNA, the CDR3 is TGTGCCAGCAGCCGTTGGACAGGGGAAAATGAAAAACTGTTTTTT. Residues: CASSRWTGENEKLFF.

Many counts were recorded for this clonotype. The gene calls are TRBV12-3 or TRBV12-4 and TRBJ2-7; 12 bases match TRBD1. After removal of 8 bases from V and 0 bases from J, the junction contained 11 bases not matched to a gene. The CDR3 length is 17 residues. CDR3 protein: CASPTGQGAPSSYEQYF. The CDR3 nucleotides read TGTGCCAGCCCAACGGGACAGGGGGCTCCCAGCTCCTACGAGCAGTACTTC.

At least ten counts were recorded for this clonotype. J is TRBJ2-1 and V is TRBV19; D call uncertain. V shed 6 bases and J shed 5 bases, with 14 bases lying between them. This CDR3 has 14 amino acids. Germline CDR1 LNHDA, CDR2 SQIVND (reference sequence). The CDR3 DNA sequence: TGTGCCAGTAGCCCGAGTACGACCAACAATGAGCAGTTCTTC. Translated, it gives CASSPSTTNNEQFF.